The 18 T cell receptor beta chains in this list originate from one sample, sequenced in a study of beta chain features in type 1 diabetes. What was sequenced were expressed TCRB transcripts, since all of the isolated RNA had been reverse transcribed. Produced via immunoSEQ multiplex PCR; TCRdb's table is partial and in-frame only. This table holds almost 350,000 clones, less than 20% found once. Sequencing used naive CD4+ T cells from blood. These receptor sequences come from a woman aged 18-30 years in good health.

This clone has only a few counts. This chain joins TRBV2 and TRBJ2-1, with 14 bases that match TRBD2. The CDR3 covers 18 residues. V trimming: 11 bases; J trimming: 1 base; junction bases outside the gene matches: 13. CDR1 is SNHLY, CDR2 FYNNEI, per germline. In nucleotides, the CDR3 is TGTGCCCCAAAGGGGAGGACTAGCGGGAGGTCTTCCTACAATGAGCAGTTCTTC. Translated: CAPKGRTSGRSSYNEQFF.

The CDR3 DNA reads as TGTGCCAGCATCACAGGGGGCGCTAGGACAGATACGCAGTATTTT. Its protein is CASITGGARTDTQYF. V is TRBV28 and J is TRBJ2-3; the match to TRBD1 covers 9 bases. The CDR3 spans 15 residues. Germline V gene sequence: CDR1 MDHEN, CDR2 SYDVKM. J lost 3 bases, V lost 7 bases, and 8 bases had no gene match.

This clone showed up just a few times. This sequence joins TRBV5-1 and TRBJ1-1; D is unresolved. Germline CDR1 reads SGHRS; CDR2 reads YFSETQ. This CDR3 is built from 15 residues. V lost 1 base and J 5 bases, leaving 15 bases between the germline ends. The CDR3 region has the DNA TGCGCCAGCAGCTTGAGGTTAGGAGGAGGGACTGAAGCTTTCTTT. Its translation is CASSLRLGGGTEAFF.

This clone came up once. The DNA of the CDR3 is TGCGCCAGCAGCTTGACTAGCGGAGTCTCCTACAATGAGCAGTTCTTC. It translates to CASSLTSGVSYNEQFF. The V call is TRBV5-1, the J call TRBJ2-1; TRBD2 aligns across 8 bases. Germline lookup yields CDR1 SGHRS and CDR2 YFSETQ. There are 16 residues in the CDR3. After removal of 1 base from V and 0 bases from J, the junction contained 3 bases not matched to a gene.

The gene calls are TRBV1 and TRBJ2-7; the listed D gene, TRBD2, was not tested against the DNA. TRBV1 is noted as a pseudogene. The CDR3 length is 15 residues. CDR3 DNA: TGCACCAGCAGTCTAACCGGGACTACCTCCTACGAGCAGTACTTC. This gives the protein CTSSLTGTTSYEQYF.

The table lists this clone with a few counts. The rearrangement links TRBV5-4 to TRBJ1-2; the match to TRBD1 covers 9 bases. Trimming at V came to 0 bases and at J to 6 bases, leaving 6 bases not matched to a gene. This CDR3 spans 15 amino acids. CDR1 is SGHNT, CDR2 YYREEE, per germline (reference sequence). The CDR3 coding sequence is TGTGCCAGCAGCTTGGCCTGGACAGGGGATGATGGCTACACCTTC. Its translation: CASSLAWTGDDGYTF. Looking up the rest from reference TRBV5-4 and TRBJ1-2 gives the full variable domain: ETGVTQSPTHLIKTRGQQVTLRCSSQSGHNTVSWYQQALGQGPQFIFQYYREEENGRGNFPPRFSGLQFPNYSSELNVNALELDDSALYLCASSLAWTGDDGYTFGSGTRLTVV.

This sequence joins TRBV2 and TRBJ2-3; 10 bases fit TRBD2. Germline V gives CDR1 SNHLY, CDR2 FYNNEI. V shed 8 bases and J 4 bases; nucleotides not matched to a gene: 9. CDR3 length: 15 residues. CDR3 region: CASGRGLAESDTQYF. In DNA form, the CDR3 reads TGTGCCAGCGGCCGTGGACTAGCGGAGTCAGATACGCAGTATTTT.

This clone has just a few counts. The V gene is TRBV2, the J gene TRBJ1-5; tentative D call: TRBD1 (6 bases). Per the germline V gene, CDR1 is SNHLY and CDR2 is FYNNEI. V was pared by 6 bases and J by 4 bases, with 10 bases between. The CDR3 consists of 13 residues. The CDR3 region is CASSLQGNQPQHF. The CDR3 DNA reads TGTGCCAGCAGCCTCCAGGGGAATCAGCCCCAGCATTTT.

The chain employs TRBV11-1 and TRBJ2-1; tentatively, D is TRBD2 (7 bases). V shed 5 bases and J shed 12 bases, with 14 bases lying between them. This CDR3 has 12 amino acids. CDR1 is SGHAT, CDR2 FQDESV, per germline (reference sequence). For the CDR3, the DNA is TGTGCCAGCAGCGGGTGGGGGGGCTCGCAGTTCTTC. It yields the protein CASSGWGGSQFF. Drawing the rest from reference TRBV11-1 and TRBJ2-1, the complete variable domain is EAEVAQSPRYKITEKSQAVAFWCDPISGHATLYWYRQILGQGPELLVQFQDESVVDDSQLPKDRFSAERLKGVDSTLKIQPAELGDSAMYLCASSGWGGSQFFGPGTRLTVL.

This clone was seen only a few times. The chain uses TRBV11-3 and TRBJ2-2, with 10 bases lining up with TRBD1. The trim removed 5 bases at V and 5 bases at J, leaving 5 bases unmatched. The CDR3 contains 15 residues. Germline CDR1 is SGHNT and CDR2 is YENEEA. The CDR3 here is CASSPWTGGTGELFF. In DNA form, the CDR3 reads TGTGCCAGCAGCCCCTGGACAGGGGGAACCGGGGAGCTGTTTTTT. Using reference TRBV11-3 and TRBJ2-2 for the parts outside the CDR3, the full variable domain is EAGVVQSPRYKIIEKKQPVAFWCNPISGHNTLYWYLQNLGQGPELLIRYENEEAVDDSQLPKDRFSAERLKGVDSTLKIQPAELGDSAVYLCASSPWTGGTGELFFGEGSRLTVL.

The CDR3, as DNA: TGTGCCTGGAGCGGGGGGCAGGGGTTGCAGGAGACCCAGTACTTC. It is translated as CAWSGGQGLQETQYF. The genes are TRBV30 and TRBJ2-5; maybe TRBD2 (7 bases). V was cut by 3 bases and J by 5 bases, with 19 bases left in between. CDR1 GTSNPN and CDR2 SVGIG come from the germline V gene (reference sequence). The CDR3 extends over 15 amino acids.

The genes are TRBV5-1 and TRBJ2-6; D is possibly TRBD2 (5 bases). Germline CDR1 SGHRS, CDR2 YFSETQ. The CDR3 contains 16 residues. Trimming pared 3 bases from V and 2 bases from J, leaving 12 bases between. CDR3 nucleotide sequence: TGCGCCAGCAGCTCCTCGGGGAACCCTGGGGCCAACGTCCTGACTTTC. Its protein is CASSSSGNPGANVLTF.

The rearrangement joins TRBV7-2 to TRBJ1-1; D may be TRBD1 (6 bases). V lost 6 bases, J lost 3 bases, and 11 bases lay in between. Germline V lookup: CDR1 SGHTA, CDR2 FQGNSA. The CDR3 runs 13 residues. CDR3 sequence (DNA): TGTGCCAGCAGACAACAGGGATACACTGAAGCTTTCTTT. Its translation: CASRQQGYTEAFF.

The gene calls are TRBV7-2 and TRBJ2-1; the match to TRBD2 covers 13 bases. V lost 4 bases to trimming and J lost 3 bases; unmatched junction nucleotides: 12. CDR3 size: 19 residues. Per germline, CDR1 SGHTA and CDR2 FQGNSA. As DNA, the CDR3 is TGTGCCAGCAGCTACCCCGGGACTAGCGGGGTGGGCAACTACAATGAGCAGTTCTTC. Encoded protein: CASSYPGTSGVGNYNEQFF.

This clone was picked up a small number of times. The V call is TRBV4-1, the J call TRBJ1-2; 7 positions agree with TRBD1. J was trimmed by 7 bases and V by 4 bases; bases with no gene match: 18. The CDR3 loop spans 17 amino acids. The germline V gene encodes CDR1 MGHRA and CDR2 YSYEKL. The CDR3 bases are TGCGCCAGCAGCCGCGGAGGGGGAGAGGGGGCGCTTAGTGGCTACACCTTC. It encodes CASSRGGGEGALSGYTF.

The CDR3 DNA is TGTGCCAGCAGCTTAGTACCGGGAGGGCCGCATGAGCAGTTCTTC. It yields the protein CASSLVPGGPHEQFF. This sequence joins TRBV7-6 and TRBJ2-1; 8 bases fit TRBD2. In germline, CDR1 is SGHVS, CDR2 FNYEAQ. The CDR3 contains 15 residues. The junction had 7 bases not matched to a gene; V was cut back by 1 base and J by 8 bases.

This sequence joins TRBV7-9 and TRBJ1-5; 8 positions match TRBD1. CDR1 and CDR2 from the germline V gene are SEHNR and FQNEAQ (reference sequence). J gave up 9 bases and V 8 bases, and 6 bases lay outside the gene matches. This CDR3 comprises 12 residues. The CDR3 loop is CASGQGGWPQHF. Here the CDR3 DNA reads TGTGCCAGCGGACAGGGCGGTTGGCCCCAGCATTTT.

The chain couples TRBV7-9 to TRBJ1-4, with D hard to call. The CDR3 extends over 15 amino acids. Germline CDR1 and CDR2: SEHNR and FQNEAQ (reference sequence). Trimming pared 5 bases from V and 8 bases from J, leaving 18 bases between. The CDR3 spells CASSSLEGTGEKLFF. DNA of the CDR3: TGTGCCAGCAGCAGTTTGGAGGGAACGGGGGAAAAACTGTTTTTT.